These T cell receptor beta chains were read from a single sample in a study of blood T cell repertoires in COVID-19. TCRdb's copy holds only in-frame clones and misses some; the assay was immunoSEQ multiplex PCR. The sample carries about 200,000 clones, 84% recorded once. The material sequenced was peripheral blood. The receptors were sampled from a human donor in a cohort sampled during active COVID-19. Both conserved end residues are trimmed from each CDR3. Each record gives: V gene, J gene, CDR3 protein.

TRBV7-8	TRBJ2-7	ASSKTGGGGGPSYEQY
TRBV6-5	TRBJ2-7	ASMRTGSSYEQY
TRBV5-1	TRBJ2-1	ASCLSGSSYNEQF
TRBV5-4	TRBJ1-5	ASSRDSNQPQH
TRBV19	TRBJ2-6	ASSPTGGGANVLT
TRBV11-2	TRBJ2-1	ASTFGSDEQF
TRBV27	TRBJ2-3	ASSPRPGGLAGGGRGTDTQY
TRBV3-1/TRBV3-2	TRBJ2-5	ASSQVTGSSQETQY
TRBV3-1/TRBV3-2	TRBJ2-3	ASSQSGGDTQY
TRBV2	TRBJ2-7	ASKAGLGQGVHEQY
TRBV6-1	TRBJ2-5	ASSEASGGQETQY
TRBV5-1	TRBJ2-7	ASSLALGPYEQY
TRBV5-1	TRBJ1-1	ASSLRLSRGTEAF
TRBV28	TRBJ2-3	ASSYTDTQY
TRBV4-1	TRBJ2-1	ASSQEVRLVGSSYNEQF
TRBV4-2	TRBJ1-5	ASSQDNNQPQH
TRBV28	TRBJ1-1	ASSLSGGWNTEAF
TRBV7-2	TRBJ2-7	ASRNRIGGLYEQY
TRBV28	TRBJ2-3	ASSLYRGTGSTDTQY
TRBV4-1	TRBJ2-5	ASSQGIAGGEETQY
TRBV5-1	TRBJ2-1	ASSLEDRRNNEQF
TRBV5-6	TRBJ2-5	ASSLPSGEETQY
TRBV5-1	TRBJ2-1	ASAAGGSTYNEQF
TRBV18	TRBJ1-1	ASSPRDSNTEAF
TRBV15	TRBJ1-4	ATSRDGNEKLF
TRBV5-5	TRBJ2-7	ASRPAGGPYEQY
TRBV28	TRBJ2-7	ASSFGPRGSYEQY
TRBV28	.	ASSLYSSYEQY
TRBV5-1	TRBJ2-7	ASRPQTSGSYEQY
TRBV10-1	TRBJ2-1	ASSEGQGARGQF
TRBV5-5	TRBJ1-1	ASSFSVGTGRVTEAF
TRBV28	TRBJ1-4	ASSDQRRLTGKLF
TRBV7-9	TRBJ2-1	ASSLVAREGLGEF
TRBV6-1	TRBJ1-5	ASSETDSAQH
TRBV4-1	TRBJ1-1	ASSRVGQMNTEAF
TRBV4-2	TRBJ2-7	ASSQGHGTSGYEQY